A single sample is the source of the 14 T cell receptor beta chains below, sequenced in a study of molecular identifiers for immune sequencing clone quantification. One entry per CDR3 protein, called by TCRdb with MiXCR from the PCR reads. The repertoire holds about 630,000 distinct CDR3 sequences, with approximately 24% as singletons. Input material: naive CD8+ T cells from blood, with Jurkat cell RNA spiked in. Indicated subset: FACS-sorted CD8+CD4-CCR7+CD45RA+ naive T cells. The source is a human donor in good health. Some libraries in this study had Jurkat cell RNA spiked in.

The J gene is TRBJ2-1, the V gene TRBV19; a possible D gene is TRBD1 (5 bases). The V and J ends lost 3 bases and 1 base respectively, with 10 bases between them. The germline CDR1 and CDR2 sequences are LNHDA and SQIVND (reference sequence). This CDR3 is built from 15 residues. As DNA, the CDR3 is TGTGCCAGTAGTATCACAACAGGTTCCTACAATGAGCAGTTCTTC. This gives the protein CASSITTGSYNEQFF.

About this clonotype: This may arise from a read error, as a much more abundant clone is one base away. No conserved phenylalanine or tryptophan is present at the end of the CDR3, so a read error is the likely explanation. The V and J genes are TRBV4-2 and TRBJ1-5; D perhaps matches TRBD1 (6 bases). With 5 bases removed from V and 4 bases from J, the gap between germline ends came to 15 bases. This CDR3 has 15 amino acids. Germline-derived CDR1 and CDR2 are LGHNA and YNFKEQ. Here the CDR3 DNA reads TGTGCCAGCAGCTCAAGTCCGCAGGGGAATCAGCCCCAGCATATT. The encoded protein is CASSSSPQGNQPQHI.

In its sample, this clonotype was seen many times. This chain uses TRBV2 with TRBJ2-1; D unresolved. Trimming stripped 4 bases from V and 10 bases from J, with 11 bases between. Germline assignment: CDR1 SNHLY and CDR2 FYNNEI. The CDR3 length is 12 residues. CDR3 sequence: CASSAGSPEQFF. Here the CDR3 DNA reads TGTGCCAGCAGTGCGGGTAGCCCCGAGCAGTTCTTC.

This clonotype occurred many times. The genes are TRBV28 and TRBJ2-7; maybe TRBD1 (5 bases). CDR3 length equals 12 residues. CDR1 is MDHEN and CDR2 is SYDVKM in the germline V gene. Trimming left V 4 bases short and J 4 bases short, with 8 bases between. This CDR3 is CASSSRVYEQYF. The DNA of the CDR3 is TGTGCCAGCAGTTCCAGGGTTTACGAGCAGTACTTC. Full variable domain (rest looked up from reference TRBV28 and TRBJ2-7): DVKVTQSSRYLVKRTGEKVFLECVQDMDHENMFWYRQDPGLGLRLIYFSYDVKMKEKGDIPEGYSVSREKKERFSLILESASTNQTSMYLCASSSRVYEQYFGPGTRLTVT.

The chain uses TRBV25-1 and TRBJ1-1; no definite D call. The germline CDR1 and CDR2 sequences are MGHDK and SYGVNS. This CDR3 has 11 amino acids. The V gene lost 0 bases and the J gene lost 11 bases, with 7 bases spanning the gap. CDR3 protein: CASSEYGRAFF. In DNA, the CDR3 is TGTGCCAGCAGTGAATACGGCCGGGCTTTCTTT.

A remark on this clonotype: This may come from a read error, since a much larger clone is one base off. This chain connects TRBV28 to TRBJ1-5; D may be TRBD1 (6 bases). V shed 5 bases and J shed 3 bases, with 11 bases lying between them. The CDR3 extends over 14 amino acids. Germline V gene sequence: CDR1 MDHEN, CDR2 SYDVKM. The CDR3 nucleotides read TGTGCCAGCAGTATAGGGGGGAACAATCAGCCCCAGCATTTT. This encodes CASSIGGNNQPQHF.

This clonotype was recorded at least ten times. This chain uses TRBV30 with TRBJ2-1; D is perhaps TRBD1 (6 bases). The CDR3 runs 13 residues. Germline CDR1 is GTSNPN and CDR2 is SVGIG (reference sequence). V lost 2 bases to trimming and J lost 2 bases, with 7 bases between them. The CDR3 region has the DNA TGTGCCTGGAGTCAGGGGACCTACAATGAGCAGTTCTTC. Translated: CAWSQGTYNEQFF.

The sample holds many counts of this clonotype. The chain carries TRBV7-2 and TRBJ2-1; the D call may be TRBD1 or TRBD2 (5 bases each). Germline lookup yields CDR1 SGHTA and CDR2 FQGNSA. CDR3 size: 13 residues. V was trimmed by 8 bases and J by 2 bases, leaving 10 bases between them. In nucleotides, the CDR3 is TGTGCCAGCGGGTGGGGGACCTACAATGAGCAGTTCTTC. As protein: CASGWGTYNEQFF.

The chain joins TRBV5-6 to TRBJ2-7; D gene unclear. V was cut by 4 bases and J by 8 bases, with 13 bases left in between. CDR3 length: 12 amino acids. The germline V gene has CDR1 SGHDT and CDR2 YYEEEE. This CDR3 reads CASSQSAGKQYF. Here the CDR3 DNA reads TGTGCCAGCAGCCAAAGCGCTGGCAAGCAGTACTTC. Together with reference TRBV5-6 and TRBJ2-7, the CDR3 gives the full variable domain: DAGVTQSPTHLIKTRGQQVTLRCSPKSGHDTVSWYQQALGQGPQFIFQYYEEEERQRGNFPDRFSGHQFPNYSSELNVNALLLGDSALYLCASSQSAGKQYFGPGTRLTVT.

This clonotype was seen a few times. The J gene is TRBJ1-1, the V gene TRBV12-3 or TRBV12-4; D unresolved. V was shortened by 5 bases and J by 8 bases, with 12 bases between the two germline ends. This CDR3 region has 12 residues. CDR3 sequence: CASSTPGQEAFF. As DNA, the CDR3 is TGTGCCAGCAGTACCCCTGGTCAGGAAGCTTTCTTT.

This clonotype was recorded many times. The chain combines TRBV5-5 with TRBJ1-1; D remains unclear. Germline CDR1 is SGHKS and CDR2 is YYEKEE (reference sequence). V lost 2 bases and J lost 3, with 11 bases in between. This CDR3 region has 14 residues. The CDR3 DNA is TGTGCCAGCAGCTTAGATACAGTTTACACTGAAGCTTTCTTT. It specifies CASSLDTVYTEAFF.

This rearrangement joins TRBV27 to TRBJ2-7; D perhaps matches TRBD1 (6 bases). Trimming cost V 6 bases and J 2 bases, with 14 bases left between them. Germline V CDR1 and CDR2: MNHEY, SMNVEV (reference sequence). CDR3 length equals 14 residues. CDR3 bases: TGTGCCAGCAGATATCAGGGGACCCCCTACGAGCAGTACTTC. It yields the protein CASRYQGTPYEQYF.

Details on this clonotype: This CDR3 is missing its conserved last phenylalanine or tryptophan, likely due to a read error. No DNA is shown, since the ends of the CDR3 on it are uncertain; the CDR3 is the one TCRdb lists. The CDR3 is CASSFRRTEALL. This chain uses TRBV28 with TRBJ1-1. Germline V gene lookup returns CDR1 MDHEN and CDR2 SYDVKM. The CDR3 length is 12 residues, termini included.

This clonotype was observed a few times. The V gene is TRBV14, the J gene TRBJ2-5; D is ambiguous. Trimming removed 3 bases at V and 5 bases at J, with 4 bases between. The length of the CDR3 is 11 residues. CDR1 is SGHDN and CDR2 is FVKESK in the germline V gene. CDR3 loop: CASSHRETQYF. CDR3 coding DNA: TGTGCCAGCAGCCATAGGGAGACCCAGTACTTC.